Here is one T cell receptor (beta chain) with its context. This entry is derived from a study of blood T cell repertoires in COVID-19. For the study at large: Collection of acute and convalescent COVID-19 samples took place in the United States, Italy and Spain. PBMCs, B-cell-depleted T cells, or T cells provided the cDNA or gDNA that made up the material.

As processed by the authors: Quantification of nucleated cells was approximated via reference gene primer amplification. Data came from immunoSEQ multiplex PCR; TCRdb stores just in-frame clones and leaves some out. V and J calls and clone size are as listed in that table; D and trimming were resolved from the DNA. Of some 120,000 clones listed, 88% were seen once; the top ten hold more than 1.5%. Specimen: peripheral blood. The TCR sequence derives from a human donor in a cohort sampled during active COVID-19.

CDR3 nucleotides: TGTGCCATCAGTGATGTGGGGGGGAGTCAGCCCCAGCATTTT. Protein product: CAISDVGGSQPQHF. The chain is built from TRBV10-3 and TRBJ1-5; D perhaps matches TRBD1 (5 bases). Germline V gives CDR1 ENHRY, CDR2 SYGVKD. V was shortened by 3 bases and J by 6 bases, with 12 bases between the two germline ends. The CDR3 spans 14 residues.